This paragraph covers one T cell receptor beta chain sequence. As yet, its antigen is unknown. This record belongs to a study of cytomegalovirus exposure and HLA in healthy donors. Study-level points and caveats: Cytomegalovirus status, reportedly, was diagnosed with high specificity and sensitivity by the classifier. The study designated 160 or so TCR beta chains cytomegalovirus-associated.

The protocol was immunoSEQ multiplex PCR, while the TCRdb copy is restricted to in-frame clones and leaves out a portion. Here the sample spans some 260,000 clones, about nine tenths being singletons. CDR1 SGHKS and CDR2 YYEKEE come from the germline V gene (reference sequence). V was cut by 4 bases and J by 5 bases, with 9 bases left in between. This CDR3 is 12 amino acids long. The V and J genes are TRBV5-5 and TRBJ1-1; D is uncertain. The TCR comes from a woman under 40 in good health and CMV-seronegative. Sequenced sample: PBMCs. The CDR3 region has the DNA TGTGCCAGCAGCCCTAGCGGGACTGAAGCTTTCTTT. Translated: CASSPSGTEAFF.